This T cell receptor (beta chain) was recorded in a study of cytomegalovirus exposure and HLA in healthy donors. Study results and limitations: The majority of CMV-associated TCR beta chains were reported as apparently HLA-restricted in a later analysis.

Concerning this clone itself: The antigen is not known.

PCR employed 60 Vbeta and 13 Jbeta primers. The assay was immunoSEQ multiplex PCR, and TCRdb's table has in-frame clones only and misses some. The sample has 70,000 to 80,000 clones, approximately 78% seen once; the top ten hold under 2.5%. There are 15 residues in the CDR3. Germline CDR1 and CDR2: SGHAT and FQNNGV. V dropped 1 base and J dropped 1; count of bases not matched to a gene: 0. V usage is TRBV11-2 and J usage is TRBJ2-5; 10 nucleotides agree with TRBD2. This TCR came from a man between 18 and 29 years old in good health and CMV-seronegative. Sequencing used PBMCs. CDR3 region: CASSLVAGGQETQYF. In nucleotides, the CDR3 is TGTGCCAGCAGCTTAGTAGCGGGGGGCCAAGAGACCCAGTACTTC.